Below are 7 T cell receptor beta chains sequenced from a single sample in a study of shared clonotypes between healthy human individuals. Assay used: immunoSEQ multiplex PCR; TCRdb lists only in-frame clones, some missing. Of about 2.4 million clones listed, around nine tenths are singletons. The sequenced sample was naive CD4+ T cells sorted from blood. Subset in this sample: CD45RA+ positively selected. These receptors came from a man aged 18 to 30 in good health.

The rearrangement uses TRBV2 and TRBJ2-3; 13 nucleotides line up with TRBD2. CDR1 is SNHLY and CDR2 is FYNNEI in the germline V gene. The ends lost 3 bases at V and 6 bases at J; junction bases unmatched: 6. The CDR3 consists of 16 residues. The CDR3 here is CASSEGLAGPPDTQYF. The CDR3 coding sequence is TGTGCCAGCAGTGAGGGACTAGCGGGGCCCCCGGATACGCAGTATTTT.

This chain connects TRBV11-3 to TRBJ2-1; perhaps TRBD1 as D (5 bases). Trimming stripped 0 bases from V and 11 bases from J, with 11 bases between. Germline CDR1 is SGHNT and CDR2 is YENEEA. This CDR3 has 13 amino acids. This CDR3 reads CASSLEDSGKQFF. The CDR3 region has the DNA TGTGCCAGCAGCTTAGAAGACAGTGGTAAGCAGTTCTTC.

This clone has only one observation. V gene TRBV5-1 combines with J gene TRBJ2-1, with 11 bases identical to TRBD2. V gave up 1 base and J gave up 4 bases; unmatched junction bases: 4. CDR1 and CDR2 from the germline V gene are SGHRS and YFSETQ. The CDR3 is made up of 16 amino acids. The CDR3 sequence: CASSLMSSGGYNEQFF. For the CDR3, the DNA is TGCGCCAGCAGCTTGATGTCTAGCGGGGGGTACAATGAGCAGTTCTTC.

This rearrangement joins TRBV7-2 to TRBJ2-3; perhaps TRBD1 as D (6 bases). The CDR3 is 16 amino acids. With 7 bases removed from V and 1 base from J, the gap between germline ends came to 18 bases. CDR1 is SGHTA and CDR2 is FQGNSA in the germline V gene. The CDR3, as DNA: TGTGCCAGCACACTAGAGATGTGGGGGCGCACAGATACGCAGTATTTT. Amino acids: CASTLEMWGRTDTQYF.

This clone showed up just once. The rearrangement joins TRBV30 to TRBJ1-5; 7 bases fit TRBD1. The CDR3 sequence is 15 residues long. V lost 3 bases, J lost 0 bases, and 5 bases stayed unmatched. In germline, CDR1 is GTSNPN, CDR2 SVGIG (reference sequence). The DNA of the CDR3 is TGTGCCTGGAGCAGGGGGAAAAATAGCAATCAGCCCCAGCATTTT. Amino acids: CAWSRGKNSNQPQHF.

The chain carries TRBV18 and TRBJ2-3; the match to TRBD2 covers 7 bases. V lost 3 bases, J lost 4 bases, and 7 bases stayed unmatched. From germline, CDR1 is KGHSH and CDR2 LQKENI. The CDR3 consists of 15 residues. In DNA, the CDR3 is TGTGCCAGCTCACCCGCTAGCGGTGGGGCAGATACGCAGTATTTT. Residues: CASSPASGGADTQYF.

In DNA, the CDR3 is TGTGCCAGCAGTCCAGGGTCTGAAGCTTTCTTT. It specifies CASSPGSEAFF. The chain is built from TRBV7-2 and TRBJ1-1, with D perhaps matching TRBD1 (5 bases). The CDR3 extends over 11 amino acids. The V end was cut by 6 bases, the J end by 6 bases, with 8 bases between. Per germline, CDR1 SGHTA and CDR2 FQGNSA.